This T cell receptor (beta chain) stems from a study of blood T cells in healthy people across ages. The CDR3 covers 14 residues. Trimming shortened V by 5 bases and J by 3 bases, and 15 bases separated the two germline ends. Germline V gene lookup returns CDR1 DFQATT and CDR2 SNEGSKA (reference sequence). Sample-barcoded 5' priming and a J-beta primer mix drove a second PCR of roughly 7 to 11 cycles. Each CDR3 protein gets one entry after TCRdb re-called the 5' RACE reads with MiXCR. The table records over 700,000 distinct CDR3 sequences, approximately 25% of them present only once. There are a few counts of this clonotype. The antigen remains undetermined. Findings of the study overall: The study found TCR beta diversity correlated strongly with naive T cell percentage.

These data were also reused for a study on T cells of mothers and their children.

The receptor was isolated from a boy between 10 and 17 years old in good health. The source material was blood. This chain joins TRBV20-1 and TRBJ2-3; D perhaps matches TRBD1 (6 bases). CDR3 sequence: CSAHGWGPTDTQYF. The CDR3 DNA is TGCAGTGCTCATGGCTGGGGGCCGACAGATACGCAGTATTTT.